This T cell receptor (beta chain) was captured by sequencing in a study of blood T cells in healthy people across ages. The use of a sample-barcoded 5' primer and a J-beta primer mix characterized a second PCR of roughly 6 to 11 cycles. From the 5' RACE reads, TCRdb called clonotypes with MiXCR, one entry per CDR3 protein. The data show some 700,000 distinct CDR3 sequences, roughly 45% seen once. Germline CDR1 and CDR2: SGHKS and YYEKEE (reference sequence). This CDR3 has 19 amino acids. V dropped 1 base and J dropped 4 bases, with 23 bases sitting between them. The sequence was obtained from a woman aged 55-70 years in good health. The chain employs TRBV5-5 and TRBJ2-2, with D perhaps matching TRBD1 or TRBD2 (6 bases each). Sequencing was carried out using blood. The CDR3 DNA reads as TGTGCCAGCAGCTTGTTGGGGGGCGCAGGATGGTCAGGCACCGGGGAGCTGTTTTTT. It yields the protein CASSLLGGAGWSGTGELFF.